Here is one T cell receptor beta chain with its context. The table lists this clone with a count of one. No cognate antigen has been identified for it. Nothing much larger sits one base from this clone, and base qualities are not available. This sample is part of a study of OX40 agonist ivuxolimab in advanced cancers. General notes on the study: Ivuxolimab, which targeted the costimulatory receptor OX40 (CD134), was an agonistic, fully human IgG2 monoclonal antibody. Peripheral TCRbeta sequencing aimed to test whether ivuxolimab altered TCR sequence diversity and caused clonal T-cell expansion. In the dose-escalation cohort, 82.7% of patients were male, and the mean age was approximately 60 years, with a range of about 23 to 85. Partial responses were achieved by three dose-escalation patients, of whom one had hepatocellular carcinoma and two had cutaneous melanoma. Prior anti-PD-1, anti-PD-L1 or anti-CTLA-4 therapy was permitted, and approximately 39% of dose-escalation patients had received checkpoint inhibitors. The paper covers the monotherapy dose-escalation part of the phase I ivuxolimab trial, which included N of about 56 patients. Intravenous ivuxolimab was administered to patients every 2 weeks at six dose levels: 0.01, 0.1, 0.3, 1.5, 3 and 10 mg/kg. Of the 50 or so patients in dose escalation, 19 had hepatocellular carcinoma, about 15 had melanoma, 9 had renal cell carcinoma and 9 had head and neck cancer.

Paper-wide results and their limitations: The antigen specificity of the peripheral T cells that underwent clonal expansion was not determined. Low levels of normalized T-cell clonal expansion were also seen in some nonresponding patients. In partial responders in the 0.1-3.0 mg/kg groups, normalized peripheral clonal expansion was found to be among the lowest, especially among CD8+ T cells. Clonal expansion of both CD4+ and CD8+ blood T cells was observed from baseline to week 6 at doses 0.1 to 3.0 mg/kg. On average, CD8+ T cells showed more expanded clones than CD4+ T cells after ivuxolimab.

Based on the germline V gene, the CDR1 and CDR2 sequences are SGHDT and YYEEEE. The CDR3 runs 13 amino acids, cysteine and phenylalanine included. Only the CDR3 region is kept as DNA, spanning 39 bases read in frame from base 1. Cut back by 4 bases and 4 bases, the V and J ends lie 8 bases apart. The trial excluded patients who had a history of autoimmune disease or who were on systemic immunosuppression. Peripheral blood for TCR sequencing was collected from all dose cohorts at baseline, on cycle 4 day 1, and on cycle 7 day 1. Samples were obtained from an open-label, multicenter, first-in-human phase I dose-escalation trial of ivuxolimab. The trial enrolled adults with locally advanced or metastatic head and neck squamous cell, hepatocellular, melanoma or renal cell carcinoma. Before TCR sequencing, CD4+ T cells and CD8+ T cells from peripheral blood were sorted into separate populations. For sequencing of the TCRbeta CDR3 region, genomic DNA was extracted from the sorted cells. TCRbeta CDR3 regions were sequenced using the immunoSEQ Assay. TCRdb re-hosts the immuneACCESS table, in-frame sequences only. Its copies lack some clones; in the studies checked, an unresolved V gene accounts for under half of them, and the cause for the rest is not known. The sample includes about 73,000 clones, with more than 85% observed a single time. About 10% of the sample is held by the ten biggest clonotypes.

The sequence came from an adult with an advanced solid tumor such as melanoma, head and neck, liver or kidney cancer. Source: CD4+ or CD8+ T cells sorted from blood, taken in a trial of the OX40 agonist ivuxolimab. This chain joins TRBV5-6 to TRBJ1-4; 6 matching bases give a weak D call of TRBD1. Here the CDR3 is given as CASSRGGNEKLFF. The nucleotides read TGTGCCAGCAGCAGGGGGGGTAATGAAAAACTGTTTTTT.